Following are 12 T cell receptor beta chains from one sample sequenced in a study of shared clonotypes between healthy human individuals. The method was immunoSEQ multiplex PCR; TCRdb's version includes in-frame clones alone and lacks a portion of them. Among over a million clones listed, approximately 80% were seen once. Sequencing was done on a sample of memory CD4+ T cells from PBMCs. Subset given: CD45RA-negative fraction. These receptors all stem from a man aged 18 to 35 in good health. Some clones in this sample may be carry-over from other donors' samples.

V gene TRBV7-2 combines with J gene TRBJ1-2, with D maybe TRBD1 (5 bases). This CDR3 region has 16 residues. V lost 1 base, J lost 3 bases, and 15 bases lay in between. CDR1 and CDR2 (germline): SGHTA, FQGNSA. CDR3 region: CASSLVGGRVDYGYTF. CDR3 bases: TGTGCCAGCAGCTTAGTAGGCGGCAGGGTGGACTATGGCTACACCTTC. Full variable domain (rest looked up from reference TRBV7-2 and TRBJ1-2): GAGVSQSPSNKVTEKGKDVELRCDPISGHTALYWYRQSLGQGLEFLIYFQGNSAPDKSGLPSDRFSAERTGGSVSTLTIQRTQQEDSAVYLCASSLVGGRVDYGYTFGSGTRLTVV.

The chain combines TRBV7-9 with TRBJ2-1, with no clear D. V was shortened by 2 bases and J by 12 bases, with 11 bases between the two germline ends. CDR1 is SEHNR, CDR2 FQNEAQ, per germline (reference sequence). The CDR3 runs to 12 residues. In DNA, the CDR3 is TGTGCCAGCAGCTTAAGTATAATGGGGCAGTTCTTC. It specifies CASSLSIMGQFF.

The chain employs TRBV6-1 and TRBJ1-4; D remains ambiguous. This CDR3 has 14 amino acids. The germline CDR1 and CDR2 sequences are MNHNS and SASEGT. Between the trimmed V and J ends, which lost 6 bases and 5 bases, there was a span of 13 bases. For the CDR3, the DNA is TGTGCCAGCAGACGCGACAATCCAAATGAAAAACTGTTTTTT. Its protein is CASRRDNPNEKLFF.

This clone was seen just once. In DNA form, the CDR3 reads TGCGCCAGCAGCCAAAGGACTAGCGGGACTCCTTCAAATGAGCAGTTCTTC. Its protein product is CASSQRTSGTPSNEQFF. The chain is built from TRBV4-3 and TRBJ2-1; 12 bases agree with TRBD2. Germline values: CDR1 LGHNA, CDR2 YSLEER. The V and J ends lost 2 bases and 7 bases, in that order; junction bases with no gene match: 9. The CDR3 totals 17 residues.

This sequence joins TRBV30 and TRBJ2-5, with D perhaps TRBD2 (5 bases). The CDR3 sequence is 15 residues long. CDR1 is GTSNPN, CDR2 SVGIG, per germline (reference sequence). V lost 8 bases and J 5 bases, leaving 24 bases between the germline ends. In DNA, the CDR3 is TGTGCCCTCAGCCGGGGAAGGAAGAGCTGGGAGACCCAGTACTTC. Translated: CALSRGRKSWETQYF.

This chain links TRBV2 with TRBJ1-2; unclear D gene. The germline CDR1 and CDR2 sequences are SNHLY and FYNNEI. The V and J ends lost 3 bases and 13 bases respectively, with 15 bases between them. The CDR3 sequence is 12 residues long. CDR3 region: CASSDDYRPGTF. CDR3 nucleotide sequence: TGTGCCAGCAGTGATGATTACCGGCCTGGCACCTTC.

In DNA form, the CDR3 reads TGTGCCAGCAGCTCGCTACGAGGTGAAAAACTGTTTTTT. It specifies CASSSLRGEKLFF. The chain recombines TRBV5-6 with TRBJ1-4; no firm D call. Germline loops: CDR1 SGHDT, CDR2 YYEEEE. CDR3 length: 13 residues. The ends were cut back, 3 bases at V and 7 bases at J, with 10 bases in the middle.

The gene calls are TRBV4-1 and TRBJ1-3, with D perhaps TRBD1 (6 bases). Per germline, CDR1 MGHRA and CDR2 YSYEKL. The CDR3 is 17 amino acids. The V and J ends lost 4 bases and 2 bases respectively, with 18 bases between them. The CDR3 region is CASSRYSRDNTGNTIYF. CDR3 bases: TGCGCCAGCAGCCGCTACTCGCGGGACAACACTGGAAACACCATATATTTT.

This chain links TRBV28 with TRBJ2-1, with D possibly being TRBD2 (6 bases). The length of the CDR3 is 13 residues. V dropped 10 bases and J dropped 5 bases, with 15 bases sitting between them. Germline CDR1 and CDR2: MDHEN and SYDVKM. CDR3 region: CAISRDLDNEQFF. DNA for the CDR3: TGTGCCATTTCCCGGGACTTAGACAATGAGCAGTTCTTC.

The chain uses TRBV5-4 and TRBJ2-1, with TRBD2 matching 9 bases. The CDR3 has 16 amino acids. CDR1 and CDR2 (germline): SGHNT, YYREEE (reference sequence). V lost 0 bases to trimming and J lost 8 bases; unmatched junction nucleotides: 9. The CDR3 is CASSLARLAGSDEQFF. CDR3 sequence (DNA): TGTGCCAGCAGCTTGGCTCGGCTAGCGGGAAGCGATGAGCAGTTCTTC.

The CDR3 DNA reads TGTGCCAGCAGCCGTGCGGAGGGCTACGAGCAGTACTTC. Residues: CASSRAEGYEQYF. The chain uses TRBV5-4 and TRBJ2-7, with D perhaps TRBD2 (6 bases). V was shortened by 4 bases and J by 3 bases, with 11 bases between the two germline ends. CDR3 size: 13 residues. Germline lookup yields CDR1 SGHNT and CDR2 YYREEE (reference sequence).

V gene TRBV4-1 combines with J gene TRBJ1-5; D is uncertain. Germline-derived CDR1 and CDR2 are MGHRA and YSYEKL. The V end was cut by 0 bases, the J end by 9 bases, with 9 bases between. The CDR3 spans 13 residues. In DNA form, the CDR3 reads TGCGCCAGCAGCCAAGATGGGGTATCGCCCCAGCATTTT. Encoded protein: CASSQDGVSPQHF.